This T cell receptor beta chain was captured in a study of blood T cells in healthy people across ages. The CDR3 runs 18 residues. J lost 1 base, V lost 3 bases, and 10 bases had no gene match. Germline V gene lookup returns CDR1 MNHEY and CDR2 SMNVEV (reference sequence). Donation came from healthy Caucasian individuals in Russia who were aged about 6 to 95. Whenever a sample was processed, at least 7 million PBMCs were isolated. PCR was performed a second time for 7 to 11 cycles using a sample-barcoded 5' primer and a J-beta primer mix. TCRdb re-analysed the 5' RACE reads in MiXCR, keeping a single row per CDR3 protein. The sample yields 800,000 to 950,000 distinct CDR3 sequences, roughly 28% seen once. This clonotype was picked up many times. The sample also formed part of further work on T cells of mothers and their children.

The J gene is TRBJ2-7, the V gene TRBV27; 12 nucleotides agree with TRBD1. The origin of this receptor is a woman between 40 and 55 years old in good health. Input material: blood. The CDR3 reads CASSLKTGTGGKSYEQYF. The CDR3 nucleotides read TGTGCCAGCAGTTTGAAAACCGGGACAGGGGGCAAGTCCTACGAGCAGTACTTC.